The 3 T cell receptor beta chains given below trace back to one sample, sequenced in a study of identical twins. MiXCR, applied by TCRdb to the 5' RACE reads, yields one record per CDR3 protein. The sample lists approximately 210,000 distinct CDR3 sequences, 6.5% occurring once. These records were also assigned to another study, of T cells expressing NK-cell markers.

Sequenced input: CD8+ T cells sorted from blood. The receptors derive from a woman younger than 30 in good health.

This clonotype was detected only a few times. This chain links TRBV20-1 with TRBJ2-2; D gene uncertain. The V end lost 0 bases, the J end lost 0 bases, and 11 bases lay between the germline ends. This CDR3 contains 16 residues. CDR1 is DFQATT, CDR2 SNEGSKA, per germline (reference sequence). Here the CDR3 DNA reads TGCAGTGCTAGAGATTTTACGGCATCGAACACCGGGGAGCTGTTTTTT. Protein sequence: CSARDFTASNTGELFF.

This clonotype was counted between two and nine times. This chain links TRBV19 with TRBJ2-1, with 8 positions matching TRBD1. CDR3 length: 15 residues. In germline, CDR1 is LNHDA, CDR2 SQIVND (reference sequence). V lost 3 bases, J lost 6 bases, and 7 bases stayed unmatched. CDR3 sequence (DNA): TGTGCCAGTAGTATTTATGGACAGGGTCCCAATGAGCAGTTCTTC. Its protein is CASSIYGQGPNEQFF.

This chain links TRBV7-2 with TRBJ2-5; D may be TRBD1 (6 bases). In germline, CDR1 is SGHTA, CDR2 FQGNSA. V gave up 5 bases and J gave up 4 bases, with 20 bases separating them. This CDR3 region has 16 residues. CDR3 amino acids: CASSPGQFGHGETQYF. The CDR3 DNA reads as TGTGCCAGCAGCCCAGGACAGTTCGGTCACGGAGAGACCCAGTACTTC.